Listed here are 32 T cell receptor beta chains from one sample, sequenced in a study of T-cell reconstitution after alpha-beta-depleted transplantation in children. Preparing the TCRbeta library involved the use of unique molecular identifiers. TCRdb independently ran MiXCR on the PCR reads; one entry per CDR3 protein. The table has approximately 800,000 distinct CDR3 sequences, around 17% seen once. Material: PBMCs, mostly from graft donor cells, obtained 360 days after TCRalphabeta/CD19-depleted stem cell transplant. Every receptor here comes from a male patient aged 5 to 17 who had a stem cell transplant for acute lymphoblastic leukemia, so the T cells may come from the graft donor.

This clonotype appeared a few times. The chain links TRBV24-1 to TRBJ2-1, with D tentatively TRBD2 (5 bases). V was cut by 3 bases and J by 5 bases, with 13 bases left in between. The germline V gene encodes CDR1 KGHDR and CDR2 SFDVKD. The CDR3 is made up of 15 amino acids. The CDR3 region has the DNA TGTGCCACCAGTGATACAGCGGACGATCACAATGAGCAGTTCTTC. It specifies CATSDTADDHNEQFF.

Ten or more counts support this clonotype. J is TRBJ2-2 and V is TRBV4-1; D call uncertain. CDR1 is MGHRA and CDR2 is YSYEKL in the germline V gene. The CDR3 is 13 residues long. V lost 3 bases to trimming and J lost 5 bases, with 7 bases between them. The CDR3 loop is CASSQFKTGELFF. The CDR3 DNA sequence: TGCGCCAGCAGCCAGTTTAAAACCGGGGAGCTGTTTTTT.

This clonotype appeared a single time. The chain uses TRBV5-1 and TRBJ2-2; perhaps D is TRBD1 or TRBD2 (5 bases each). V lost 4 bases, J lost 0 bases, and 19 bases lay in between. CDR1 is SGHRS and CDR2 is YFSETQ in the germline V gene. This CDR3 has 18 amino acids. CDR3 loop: CASSRTAIRDANTGELFF. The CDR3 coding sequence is TGCGCCAGCAGCCGGACTGCGATCAGGGACGCGAACACCGGGGAGCTGTTTTTT.

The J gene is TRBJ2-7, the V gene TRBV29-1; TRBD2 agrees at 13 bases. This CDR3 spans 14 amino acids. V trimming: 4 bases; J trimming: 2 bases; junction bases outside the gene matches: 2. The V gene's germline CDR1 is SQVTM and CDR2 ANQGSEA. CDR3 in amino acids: CSVGLAGGPYEQYF. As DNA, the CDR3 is TGCAGCGTTGGACTAGCGGGAGGTCCCTACGAGCAGTACTTC.

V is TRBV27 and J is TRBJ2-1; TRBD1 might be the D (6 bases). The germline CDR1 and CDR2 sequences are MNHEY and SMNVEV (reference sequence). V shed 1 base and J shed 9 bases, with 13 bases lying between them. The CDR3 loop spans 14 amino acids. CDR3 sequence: CASSLYTGLGEQFF. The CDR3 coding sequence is TGTGCCAGCAGTTTATATACAGGGTTAGGTGAGCAGTTCTTC.

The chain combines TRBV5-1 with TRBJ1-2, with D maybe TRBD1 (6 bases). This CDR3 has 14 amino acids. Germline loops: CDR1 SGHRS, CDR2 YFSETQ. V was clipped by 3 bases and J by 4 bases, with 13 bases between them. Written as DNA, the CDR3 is TGCGCCAGCAGCTCGGCGGGCAGGGGCTATGGCTACACCTTC. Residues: CASSSAGRGYGYTF.

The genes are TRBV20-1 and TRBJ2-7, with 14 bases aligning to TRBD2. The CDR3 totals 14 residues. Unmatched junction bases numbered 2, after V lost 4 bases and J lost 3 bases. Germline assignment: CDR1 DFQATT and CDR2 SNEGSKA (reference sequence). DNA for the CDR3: TGCAGTGCTACGACTAGCGGGGGGGACTACGAGCAGTACTTC. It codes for CSATTSGGDYEQYF.

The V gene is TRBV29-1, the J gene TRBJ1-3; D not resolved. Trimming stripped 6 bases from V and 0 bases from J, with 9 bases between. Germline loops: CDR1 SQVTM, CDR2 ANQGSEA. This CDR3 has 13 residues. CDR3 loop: CSVTESSGNTIYF. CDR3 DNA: TGCAGCGTCACAGAGAGCTCTGGAAACACCATATATTTT.

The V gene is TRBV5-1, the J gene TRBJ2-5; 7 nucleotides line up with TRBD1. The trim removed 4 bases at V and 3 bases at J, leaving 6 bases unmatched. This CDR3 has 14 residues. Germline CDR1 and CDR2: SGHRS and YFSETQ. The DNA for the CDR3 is TGCGCCAGCAGCCCTGGGACAGCCGAAGAGACCCAGTACTTC. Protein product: CASSPGTAEETQYF.

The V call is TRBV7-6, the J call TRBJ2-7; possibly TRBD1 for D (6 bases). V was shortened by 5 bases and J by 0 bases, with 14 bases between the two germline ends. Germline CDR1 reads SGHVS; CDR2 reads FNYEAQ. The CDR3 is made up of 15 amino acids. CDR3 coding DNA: TGTGCCAGCAGCCGGACAGAAGCCCTCTCCTACGAGCAGTACTTC. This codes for CASSRTEALSYEQYF.

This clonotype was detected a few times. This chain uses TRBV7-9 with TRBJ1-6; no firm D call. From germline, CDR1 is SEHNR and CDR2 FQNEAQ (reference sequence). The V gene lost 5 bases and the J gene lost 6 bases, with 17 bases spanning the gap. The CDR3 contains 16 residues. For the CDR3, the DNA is TGTGCCAGCAGCCTAACGGCCGGAGGGCCTAATTCACCCCTCCACTTT. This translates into CASSLTAGGPNSPLHF.

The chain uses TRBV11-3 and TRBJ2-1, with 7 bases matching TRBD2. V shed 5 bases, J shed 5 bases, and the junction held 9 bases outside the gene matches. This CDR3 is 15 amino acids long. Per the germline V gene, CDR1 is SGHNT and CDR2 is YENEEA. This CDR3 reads CASSQGLQPNNEQFF. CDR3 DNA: TGTGCCAGCAGCCAGGGACTACAACCCAACAATGAGCAGTTCTTC.

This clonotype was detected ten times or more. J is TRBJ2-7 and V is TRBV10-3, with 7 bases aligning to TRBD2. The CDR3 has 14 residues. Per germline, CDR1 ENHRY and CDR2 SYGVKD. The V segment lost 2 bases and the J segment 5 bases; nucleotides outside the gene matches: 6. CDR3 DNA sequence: TGTGCCATCAGTGAGAGGACTAGTAACCACGAGCAGTACTTC. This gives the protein CAISERTSNHEQYF.

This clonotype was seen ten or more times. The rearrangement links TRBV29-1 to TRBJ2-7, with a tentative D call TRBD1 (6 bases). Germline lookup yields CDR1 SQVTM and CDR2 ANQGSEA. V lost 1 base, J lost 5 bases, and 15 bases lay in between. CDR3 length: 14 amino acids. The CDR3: CSVEGGTGWNEQYF. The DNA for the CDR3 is TGCAGCGTTGAAGGGGGAACAGGGTGGAACGAGCAGTACTTC.

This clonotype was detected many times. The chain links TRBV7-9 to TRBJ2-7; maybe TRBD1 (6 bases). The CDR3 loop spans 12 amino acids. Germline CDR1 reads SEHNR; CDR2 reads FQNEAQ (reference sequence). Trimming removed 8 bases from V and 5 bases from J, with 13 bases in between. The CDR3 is CASEYRVHEQYF. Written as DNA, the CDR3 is TGTGCCAGCGAATACAGGGTCCACGAGCAGTACTTC.

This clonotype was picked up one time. This chain's CDR3 is CASSLGLAGDLYF. The CDR3, as DNA: TGTGCCAGCAGTCTTGGACTAGCGGGAGACCTGTATTTT. The chain employs TRBV12-3 or TRBV12-4 and TRBJ2-3, with 13 bases fitting TRBD2. V lost 5 bases and J lost 14; bases outside the gene matches: 7. The CDR3 length is 13 residues.

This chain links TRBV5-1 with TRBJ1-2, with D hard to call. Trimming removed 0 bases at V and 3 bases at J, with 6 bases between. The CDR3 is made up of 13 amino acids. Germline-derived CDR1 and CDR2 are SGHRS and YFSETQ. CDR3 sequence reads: CASSLVPDYGYTF. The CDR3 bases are TGCGCCAGCAGCTTGGTCCCTGACTATGGCTACACCTTC. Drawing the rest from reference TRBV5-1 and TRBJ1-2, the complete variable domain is KAGVTQTPRYLIKTRGQQVTLSCSPISGHRSVSWYQQTPGQGLQFLFEYFSETQRNKGNFPGRFSGRQFSNSRSEMNVSTLELGDSALYLCASSLVPDYGYTFGSGTRLTVV.

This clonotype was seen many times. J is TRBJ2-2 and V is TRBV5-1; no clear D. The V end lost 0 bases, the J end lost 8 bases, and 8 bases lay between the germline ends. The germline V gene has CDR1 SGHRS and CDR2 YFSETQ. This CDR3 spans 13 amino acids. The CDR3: CASSLVSQGELFF. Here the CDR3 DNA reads TGCGCCAGCAGCTTGGTTAGCCAAGGGGAGCTGTTTTTT.

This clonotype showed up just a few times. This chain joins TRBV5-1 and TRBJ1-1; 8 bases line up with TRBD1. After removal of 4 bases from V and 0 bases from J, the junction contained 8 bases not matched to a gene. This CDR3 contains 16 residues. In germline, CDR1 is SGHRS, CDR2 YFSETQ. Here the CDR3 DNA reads TGCGCCAGCAGCATCTTGACAGGGGTGATGAACACTGAAGCTTTCTTT. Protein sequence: CASSILTGVMNTEAFF.

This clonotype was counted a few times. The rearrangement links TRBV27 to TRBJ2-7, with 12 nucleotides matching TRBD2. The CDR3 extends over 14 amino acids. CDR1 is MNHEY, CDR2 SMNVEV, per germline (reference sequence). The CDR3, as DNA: TGTGCGACTAGCGGGAGAATTGGCTCCTACGAGCAGTACTTC. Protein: CATSGRIGSYEQYF.

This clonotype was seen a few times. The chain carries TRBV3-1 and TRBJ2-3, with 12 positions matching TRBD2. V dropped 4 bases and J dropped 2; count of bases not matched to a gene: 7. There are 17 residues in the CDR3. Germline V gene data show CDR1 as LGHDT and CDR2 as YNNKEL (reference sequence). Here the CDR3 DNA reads TGTGCCAGCAGCCTTCTAGCGGGAGGGCCGTCCACAGATACGCAGTATTTT. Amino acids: CASSLLAGGPSTDTQYF.

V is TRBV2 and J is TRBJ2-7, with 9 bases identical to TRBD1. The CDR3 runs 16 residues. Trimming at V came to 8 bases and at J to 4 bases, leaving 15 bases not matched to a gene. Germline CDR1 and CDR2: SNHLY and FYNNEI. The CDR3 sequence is CASRGTGFVALYEQYF. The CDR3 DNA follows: TGTGCCAGCCGAGGGACAGGGTTTGTAGCTTTGTACGAGCAGTACTTC. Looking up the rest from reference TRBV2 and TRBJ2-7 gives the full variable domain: EPEVTQTPSHQVTQMGQEVILRCVPISNHLYFYWYRQILGQKVEFLVSFYNNEISEKSEIFDDQFSVERPDGSNFTLKIRSTKLEDSAMYFCASRGTGFVALYEQYFGPGTRLTVT.

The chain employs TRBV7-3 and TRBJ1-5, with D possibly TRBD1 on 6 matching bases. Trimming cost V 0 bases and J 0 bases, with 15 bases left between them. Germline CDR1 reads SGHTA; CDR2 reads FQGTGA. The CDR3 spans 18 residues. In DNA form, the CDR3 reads TGTGCCAGCAGCTTAACGTGGACAGCCCTTGATAGCAATCAGCCCCAGCATTTT. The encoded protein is CASSLTWTALDSNQPQHF.

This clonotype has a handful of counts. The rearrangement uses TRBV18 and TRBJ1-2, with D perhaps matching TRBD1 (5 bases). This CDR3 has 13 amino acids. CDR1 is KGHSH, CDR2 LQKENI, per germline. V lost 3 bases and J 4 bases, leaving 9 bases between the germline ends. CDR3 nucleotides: TGTGCCAGCTCACCTGAACAGGCCTATGGCTACACCTTC. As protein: CASSPEQAYGYTF.

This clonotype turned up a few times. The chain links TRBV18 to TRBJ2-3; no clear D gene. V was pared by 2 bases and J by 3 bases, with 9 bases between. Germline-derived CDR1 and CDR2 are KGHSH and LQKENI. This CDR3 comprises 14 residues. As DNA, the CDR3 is TGTGCCAGCTCACCAACGGTAGGGACAGATACGCAGTATTTT. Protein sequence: CASSPTVGTDTQYF.

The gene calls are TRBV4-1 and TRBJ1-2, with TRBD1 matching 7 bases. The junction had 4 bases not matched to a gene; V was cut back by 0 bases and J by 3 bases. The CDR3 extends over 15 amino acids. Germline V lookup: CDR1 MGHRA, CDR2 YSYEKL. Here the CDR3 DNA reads TGCGCCAGCAGCCAAGATAACAGGGGTTACTATGGCTACACCTTC. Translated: CASSQDNRGYYGYTF.

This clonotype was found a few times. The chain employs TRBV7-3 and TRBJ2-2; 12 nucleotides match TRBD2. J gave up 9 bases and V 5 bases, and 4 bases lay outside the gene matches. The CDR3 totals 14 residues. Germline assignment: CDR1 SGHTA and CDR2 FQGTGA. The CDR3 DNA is TGTGCCAGCAGCCAGACTAGCGGGAGCCGGGAGCTGTTTTTT. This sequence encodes CASSQTSGSRELFF.

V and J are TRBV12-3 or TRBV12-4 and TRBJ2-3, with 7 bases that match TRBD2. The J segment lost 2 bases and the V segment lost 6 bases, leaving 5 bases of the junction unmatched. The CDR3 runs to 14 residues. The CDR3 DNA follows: TGTGCCAGCAGCCGACTAGCCCTCACAGATACGCAGTATTTT. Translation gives CASSRLALTDTQYF.

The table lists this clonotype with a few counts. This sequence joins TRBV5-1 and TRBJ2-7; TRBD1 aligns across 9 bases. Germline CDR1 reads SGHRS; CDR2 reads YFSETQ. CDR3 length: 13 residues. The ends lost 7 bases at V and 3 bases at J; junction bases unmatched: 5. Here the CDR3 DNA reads TGCGCCAGCGGACAGGGGCCCAACTACGAGCAGTACTTC. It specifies CASGQGPNYEQYF.

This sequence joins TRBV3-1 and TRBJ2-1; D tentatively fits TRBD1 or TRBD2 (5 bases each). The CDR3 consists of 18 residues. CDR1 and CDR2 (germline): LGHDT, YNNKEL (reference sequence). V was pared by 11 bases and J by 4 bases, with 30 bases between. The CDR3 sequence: CAFSPLLGGKKEYNEQFF. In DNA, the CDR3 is TGTGCCTTCAGTCCCCTCCTTGGGGGTAAGAAAGAATACAATGAGCAGTTCTTC.

DNA of the CDR3: TGCGCCAGCAGCCATGTAGCGGGAGTTGAGACCCAGTACTTC. It translates to CASSHVAGVETQYF. J is TRBJ2-5 and V is TRBV4-1; the match to TRBD2 covers 9 bases. Looked up from germline, CDR1 is MGHRA and CDR2 is YSYEKL. This CDR3 spans 14 amino acids. Trimming removed 3 bases from V and 5 bases from J; junction bases left unmatched: 4.

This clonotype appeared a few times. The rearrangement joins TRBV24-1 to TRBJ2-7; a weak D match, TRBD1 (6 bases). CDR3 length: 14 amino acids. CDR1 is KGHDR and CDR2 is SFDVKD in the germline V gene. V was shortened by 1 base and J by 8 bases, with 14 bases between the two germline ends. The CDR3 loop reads CATSDLYHTGKQYF. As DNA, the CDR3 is TGTGCCACCAGTGATTTATACCATACAGGGAAGCAGTACTTC.